Each of the 22 T cell receptor beta chains below was sequenced from the same sample in a study of blood T cell repertoires in COVID-19. Sequencing used immunoSEQ multiplex PCR; TCRdb keeps in-frame clones, though not all of them. The sample contains about 88,000 clones, approximately 88% of which appear only once. Sequencing was performed on peripheral blood. The source is an elderly man with acute or convalescent COVID-19.

This clone was seen just once. This chain connects TRBV6-5 to TRBJ1-4; D uncertain. In germline, CDR1 is MNHEY, CDR2 SVGAGI. V was shortened by 6 bases and J by 4 bases, with 12 bases between the two germline ends. CDR3 size: 14 residues. This chain's CDR3 is CASSLRGFNEKLFF. The DNA of the CDR3 is TGTGCCAGCAGCCTAAGAGGTTTTAATGAAAAACTGTTTTTT.

The rearrangement uses TRBV29-1 and TRBJ1-2; 7 nucleotides agree with TRBD1. V lost 1 base to trimming and J lost 8 bases; unmatched junction nucleotides: 13. Germline CDR1 SQVTM, CDR2 ANQGSEA. The CDR3 sequence is 15 residues long. The CDR3 DNA reads TGCAGCGTTGAAGCGAGGGGACAGAGTCCTTGGGGCTACACCTTC. Encoded protein: CSVEARGQSPWGYTF.

J is TRBJ1-5 and V is TRBV5-5; D is possibly TRBD1 (5 bases). Germline CDR1 is SGHKS and CDR2 is YYEKEE (reference sequence). The CDR3 consists of 16 residues. V gave up 1 base and J gave up 6 bases, with 17 bases separating them. In nucleotides, the CDR3 is TGTGCCAGCAGCTTGTTTCAGGGTTTAAGCCTTCAGCCCCAGCATTTT. Translated, it gives CASSLFQGLSLQPQHF.

This clone has only one observation. This rearrangement joins TRBV19 to TRBJ2-7, with 10 positions matching TRBD2. The CDR3 loop spans 16 amino acids. Trimming cost V 5 bases and J 0 bases; bases outside gene matches: 7. Looked up from germline, CDR1 is LNHDA and CDR2 is SQIVND (reference sequence). CDR3 sequence reads: CASSFSGTSVSYEQYF. The DNA for the CDR3 is TGTGCCAGTAGTTTCTCCGGGACTAGCGTCTCCTACGAGCAGTACTTC.

This clone was counted once. Here the CDR3 DNA reads TGTGCCAGCAGCTCTCGACACCCAACTAATGAAAAACTGTTTTTT. Protein sequence: CASSSRHPTNEKLFF. The V gene is TRBV11-2, the J gene TRBJ1-4; D ambiguous. The V gene's germline CDR1 is SGHAT and CDR2 FQNNGV. V lost 4 bases and J lost 0, with 9 bases in between. The CDR3 runs 15 residues. Combining the CDR3 with reference TRBV11-2 and TRBJ1-4 gives the whole variable domain EAGVAQSPRYKIIEKRQSVAFWCNPISGHATLYWYQQILGQGPKLLIQFQNNGVVDDSQLPKDRFSAERLKGVDSTLKIQPAKLEDSAVYLCASSSRHPTNEKLFFGSGTQLSVL.

The chain joins TRBV28 to TRBJ1-5, with no clear D. This CDR3 is built from 15 residues. V was clipped by 4 bases and J by 4 bases, with 14 bases between them. Germline V gene lookup returns CDR1 MDHEN and CDR2 SYDVKM. The CDR3, as DNA: TGTGCCAGCAGTTACGGCCGGAGACCTAATCAGCCCCAGCATTTT. It is translated as CASSYGRRPNQPQHF.

V and J are TRBV27 and TRBJ1-1, with 8 bases identical to TRBD1. V lost 5 bases to trimming and J lost 0 bases; unmatched junction nucleotides: 8. Per germline, CDR1 MNHEY and CDR2 SMNVEV (reference sequence). This CDR3 spans 16 amino acids. For the CDR3, the DNA is TGTGCCAGCAGTCAACGTGGACAGGGTTTGAACACTGAAGCTTTCTTT. It encodes CASSQRGQGLNTEAFF.

This clone was recorded only once. V and J are TRBV5-4 and TRBJ2-3; 10 bases are shared with TRBD1. CDR3 size: 15 residues. J lost 3 bases, V lost 4 bases, and 5 bases had no gene match. Per germline, CDR1 SGHNT and CDR2 YYREEE (reference sequence). CDR3 amino acids: CASSPGQGRTDTQYF. For the CDR3, the DNA is TGTGCCAGCAGCCCGGGACAGGGGAGGACAGATACGCAGTATTTT.

The chain uses TRBV19 and TRBJ1-1; D ambiguous. The ends were cut back, 2 bases at V and 7 bases at J, with 8 bases in the middle. There are 12 residues in the CDR3. CDR1 LNHDA and CDR2 SQIVND come from the germline V gene (reference sequence). In DNA, the CDR3 is TGTGCCAGTAGTATAATAGGGAGTGAAGCTTTCTTT. Amino acids: CASSIIGSEAFF.

The chain uses TRBV10-2 and TRBJ1-1; D is possibly TRBD1 (6 bases). This CDR3 spans 15 amino acids. CDR1 is WSHSY and CDR2 is SAAADI in the germline V gene. With 3 bases removed from V and 1 base from J, the gap between germline ends came to 12 bases. The CDR3 DNA reads as TGCGCCAGCAGTGATGCCGGGACAACGAACACTGAAGCTTTCTTT. It specifies CASSDAGTTNTEAFF.

This clone has more than one count but fewer than ten. The V gene is TRBV15, the J gene TRBJ1-2, with 8 nucleotides matching TRBD1. J gave up 1 base and V 3 bases, and 4 bases lay outside the gene matches. The CDR3 totals 15 residues. Germline CDR1 is LNHNV and CDR2 is YYDKDF (reference sequence). CDR3: CATSSRQGFNYGYTF. CDR3 bases: TGTGCCACCAGCAGTAGACAGGGGTTTAACTATGGCTACACCTTC.

V and J are TRBV6-5 and TRBJ1-2; 11 nucleotides line up with TRBD1. Germline CDR1 MNHEY, CDR2 SVGAGI. The CDR3 sequence is 15 residues long. The ends lost 5 bases at V and 2 bases at J; junction bases unmatched: 4. The CDR3 DNA sequence: TGTGCCAGCAGTACAGGGACAGGGGGAAACTATGGCTACACCTTC. Translated, it gives CASSTGTGGNYGYTF.

The CDR3, as DNA: TGTGCCAGCAGCCAAGATTACAGCGGGTATTACAATGAGCAGTTCTTC. It specifies CASSQDYSGYYNEQFF. The chain carries TRBV3-1 (or the pseudogene TRBV3-2) and TRBJ2-1, with D possibly being TRBD2 (6 bases). Germline V gene lookup returns CDR1 LGHDT and CDR2 YNNKEL (reference sequence). V was cut by 0 bases and J by 4 bases, with 13 bases left in between. CDR3 length: 16 amino acids.

The CDR3 DNA is TGTGCCAGCAGCTTAGGGGTTTCACTAGCGGTCCGGAATACGCAGTATTTT. It specifies CASSLGVSLAVRNTQYF. This sequence joins TRBV7-2 and TRBJ2-3; 8 bases are a match to TRBD2. This CDR3 comprises 17 residues. J was trimmed by 7 bases and V by 1 base; bases with no gene match: 13. The V gene's germline CDR1 is SGHTA and CDR2 FQGNSA.

This chain's CDR3 is CASSSYSSYEQYF. As DNA, the CDR3 is TGTGCCAGCAGCTCTTATTCCTCCTACGAGCAGTACTTC. The chain carries TRBV5-4 and TRBJ2-7, with D uncertain. Germline CDR1 reads SGHNT; CDR2 reads YYREEE (reference sequence). The CDR3 covers 13 residues. Deletions cut 3 bases from V and 0 bases from J, with 7 bases between.

CDR3 sequence reads: CASSAIGGSSYEQYF. CDR3 nucleotide sequence: TGTGCCAGCTCCGCAATTGGGGGCTCTTCCTACGAGCAGTACTTC. J is TRBJ2-7 and V is TRBV18, with D perhaps matching TRBD1 (6 bases). Between the trimmed V and J ends, which lost 6 bases and 1 base, there was a span of 16 bases. CDR3 size: 15 residues. Per the germline V gene, CDR1 is KGHSH and CDR2 is LQKENI.

In nucleotides, the CDR3 is TGTGCCAGCAGTTTTAGGCGGGGAGAACTAGGGTACGAGCAGTACTTC. Its translation: CASSFRRGELGYEQYF. This sequence joins TRBV28 and TRBJ2-7; D may be TRBD2 (6 bases). Germline assignment: CDR1 MDHEN and CDR2 SYDVKM. V was shortened by 3 bases and J by 4 bases, with 19 bases between the two germline ends. CDR3 length: 16 residues.

The chain recombines TRBV12-3 or TRBV12-4 with TRBJ1-1; D perhaps matches TRBD1 (5 bases). The V end lost 6 bases, the J end lost 1 base, and 9 bases lay between the germline ends. CDR3 length: 13 amino acids. The CDR3 coding sequence is TGTGCCAGCAGGTGGGGGGAGAACACTGAAGCTTTCTTT. Its protein product is CASRWGENTEAFF.

J is TRBJ2-7 and V is TRBV18; D unclear. V shed 3 bases and J shed 3 bases, with 6 bases lying between them. The CDR3 is 12 amino acids. Germline-derived CDR1 and CDR2 are KGHSH and LQKENI. The CDR3: CASSPTSYEQYF. DNA for the CDR3: TGTGCCAGCTCACCCACCAGCTACGAGCAGTACTTC.

The chain couples TRBV2 to TRBJ2-7, with D perhaps TRBD1 (6 bases). The length of the CDR3 is 12 residues. Germline assignment: CDR1 SNHLY and CDR2 FYNNEI. The V end was cut by 4 bases, the J end by 6 bases, with 10 bases between. CDR3 region: CASSGPGVEQYF. CDR3 nucleotide sequence: TGTGCCAGCAGTGGTCCAGGGGTCGAGCAGTACTTC.

The CDR3 DNA sequence: TGTGCCAGTATGCCGGTAGGGCAGGGGGCCCATGGCTACACCTTC. This encodes CASMPVGQGAHGYTF. The V call is TRBV19, the J call TRBJ1-2, with 8 bases fitting TRBD1. V lost 7 bases to trimming and J lost 6 bases; unmatched junction nucleotides: 13. Germline V lookup: CDR1 LNHDA, CDR2 SQIVND (reference sequence). This CDR3 has 15 residues.

The chain has TRBV5-1 and TRBJ1-4; D is possibly TRBD1 (6 bases). This CDR3 is built from 14 residues. The V and J ends lost 7 bases and 7 bases respectively, with 17 bases between them. Germline V gene lookup returns CDR1 SGHRS and CDR2 YFSETQ. The CDR3 DNA is TGCGCCAGCCGACGGGACATAGCCGGTGAAAAACTGTTTTTT. As protein: CASRRDIAGEKLFF.